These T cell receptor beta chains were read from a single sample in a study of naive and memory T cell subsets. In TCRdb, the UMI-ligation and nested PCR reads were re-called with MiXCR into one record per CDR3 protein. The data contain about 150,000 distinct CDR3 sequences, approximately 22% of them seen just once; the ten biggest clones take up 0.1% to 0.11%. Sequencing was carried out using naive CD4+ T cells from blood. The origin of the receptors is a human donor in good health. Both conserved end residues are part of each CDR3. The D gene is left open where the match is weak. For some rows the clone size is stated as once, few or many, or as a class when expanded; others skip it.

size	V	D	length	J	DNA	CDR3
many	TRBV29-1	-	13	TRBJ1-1	TGCAGCGTTGATGTAGGACAGAACACTGAAGCTTTCTTT	CSVDVGQNTEAFF
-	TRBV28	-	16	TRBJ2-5	TGTGCCAGCAAGTCAAACCTGGGACGAGGGGAAGAGACCCAGTACTTC	CASKSNLGRGEETQYF
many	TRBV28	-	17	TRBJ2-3	TGTGCCAGCAGCCGACCCGGAGGGGTGACTACTACAGATACGCAGTATTTT	CASSRPGGVTTTDTQYF
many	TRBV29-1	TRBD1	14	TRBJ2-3	TGCAGCGTTGACACAGGGGGCCGTACAGATACGCAGTATTTT	CSVDTGGRTDTQYF
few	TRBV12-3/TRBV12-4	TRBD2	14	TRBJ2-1	TGTGCCAGCAGTTTAGCGGGACTACCCAATGAGCAGTTCTTC	CASSLAGLPNEQFF
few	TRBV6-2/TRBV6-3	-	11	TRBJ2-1	TGTGCCAGCGGGGATGGACAGGAGCAGTTCTTC	CASGDGQEQFF
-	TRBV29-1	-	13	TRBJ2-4	TGCAGCGTCCTAGGGGTTCCTCTCGGCATTCAGTACTTC	CSVLGVPLGIQYF
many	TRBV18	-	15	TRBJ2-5	TGTGCCAGCTCATCACTGGACACAATGGGAGAGACCCAGTACTTC	CASSSLDTMGETQYF
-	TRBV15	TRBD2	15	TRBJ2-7	TGTGCCACCAGCAGAGATGGGGGAGGGAGGCTCGAGCAGTACTTC	CATSRDGGGRLEQYF
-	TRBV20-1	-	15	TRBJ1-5	TGCAGTGCTAGCGGCAGGGGAGCAGGCAATCAGCCCCAGCATTTT	CSASGRGAGNQPQHF
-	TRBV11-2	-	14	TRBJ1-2	TGTGCCAGCAGCCTAGACAGGAGCCCCTATGGCTACACCTTC	CASSLDRSPYGYTF
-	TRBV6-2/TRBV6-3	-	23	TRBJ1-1	TGTGCCAGCAAGGGGAGTCCGGCCGGCTTTGATTACCGGGAGCCCCCAACCGGAACGCAAGCTTTCTTT	CASKGSPAGFDYREPPTGTQAFF
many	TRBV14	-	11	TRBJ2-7	TGTGCCAGCAGCCGGGAATACGAGCAGTACTTC	CASSREYEQYF
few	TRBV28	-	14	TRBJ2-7	TGTGCCAGCAGTTACCTGACTAGATACTACGAGCAGTACTTC	CASSYLTRYYEQYF
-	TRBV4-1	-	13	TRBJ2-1	TGCGCCAGCAGCCAGGGATTTAGGGATGAGCAGTTCTTC	CASSQGFRDEQFF
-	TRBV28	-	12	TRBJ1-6	TGTGCCAGCACGACAGGCCCTAATCCCCTCCACTTT	CASTTGPNPLHF
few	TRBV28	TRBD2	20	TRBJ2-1	TGTGCCAGCAGTCCCAGGGACGGACGACTAGCGGGAGACCTCTACAATGAGCAGTTCTTC	CASSPRDGRLAGDLYNEQFF
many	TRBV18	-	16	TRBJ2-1	TGTGCCAGCTCACCAAGCGCCCTCGGTGCCTACAATGAGCAGTTCTTC	CASSPSALGAYNEQFF
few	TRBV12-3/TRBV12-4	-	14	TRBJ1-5	TGTGCCAGCAGTGGTACAAGTAGCAATCAGCCCCAGCATTTT	CASSGTSSNQPQHF
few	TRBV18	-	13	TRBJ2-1	TGTGCCAGCTCACCTCAAACGTCCCGCGAGCAGTTCTTC	CASSPQTSREQFF
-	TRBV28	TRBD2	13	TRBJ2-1	TGTGCCAGCAGTGTCGGGGGGGCGTATGGGCAGTTCTTC	CASSVGGAYGQFF
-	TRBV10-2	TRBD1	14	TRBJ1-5	TGCGCCAGCAGGGGGGACAGCCCCAATCAGCCCCAGCATTTT	CASRGDSPNQPQHF
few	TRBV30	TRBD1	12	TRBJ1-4	TGTGCCTCCCGTTTACAGGGGGGGCAACTGTTTTTT	CASRLQGGQLFF
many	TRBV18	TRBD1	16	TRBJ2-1	TGTGCCAGCTCAAAAGAACAGGGGGCAGTCCACAATGAGCAGTTCTTC	CASSKEQGAVHNEQFF
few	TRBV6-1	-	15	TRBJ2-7	TGTGCCAGCACCTGGGACTTATTTAACCCCTACGAGCAGTACTTC	CASTWDLFNPYEQYF
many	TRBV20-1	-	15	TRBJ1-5	TGCAGTGCTCCCCCCCATCGCGGACGCGATCAGCCCCAGCATTTT	CSAPPHRGRDQPQHF
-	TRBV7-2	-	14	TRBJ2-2	TGTGCCAGCGGGGGGGGCGCGAACACCGGGGAGCTGTTTTTT	CASGGGANTGELFF
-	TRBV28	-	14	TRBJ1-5	TGTGCCAGCAGTTTCGCCGGACTCAATCAGCCCCAGCATTTT	CASSFAGLNQPQHF
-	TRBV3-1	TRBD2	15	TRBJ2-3	TGTGCCAGCTGTACTAGCGGGAGGACAGCAGATACGCAGTATTTT	CASCTSGRTADTQYF
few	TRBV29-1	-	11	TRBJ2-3	TGCAGCGTGCGGACCACAGATACGCAGTATTTT	CSVRTTDTQYF
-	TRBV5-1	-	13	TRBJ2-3	TGCGCCAGCAGCCCTCTGGGCCCAGATACGCAGTATTTT	CASSPLGPDTQYF
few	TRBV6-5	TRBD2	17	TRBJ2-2	TGTGCCAGCAGTTACTCAGGACTAGCGGGAGTGGCCGGGGAGCTGTTTTTT	CASSYSGLAGVAGELFF
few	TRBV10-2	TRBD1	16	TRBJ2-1	TGCGCCAGCAGTCTTTATTCGGGACAGAGGACGCATGAGCAGTTCTTC	CASSLYSGQRTHEQFF
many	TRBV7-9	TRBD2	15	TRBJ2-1	TGTGCCAGCAGCCCTACTAGCGGGTTGAGCAATGAGCAGTTCTTC	CASSPTSGLSNEQFF
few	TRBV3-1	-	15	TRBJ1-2	TGTGCCAGCAGCCAAGACGTCAGGGAGAACTATGGCTACACCTTC	CASSQDVRENYGYTF
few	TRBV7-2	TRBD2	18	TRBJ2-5	TGTGCCAGCAGCTTCCCGACTAGCGGGAGGGCGTACCAAGAGACCCAGTACTTC	CASSFPTSGRAYQETQYF
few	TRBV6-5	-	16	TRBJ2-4	TGTGCCAGCAGTTACTCGAAAAACAGGGTCAAAAACATTCAGTACTTC	CASSYSKNRVKNIQYF